The entry that follows covers one TCR beta chain sequence. The germline CDR1 and CDR2 sequences are LNHDA and SQIVND (reference sequence). J lost 2 bases, V lost 5 bases, and 5 bases had no gene match. CDR3 size: 14 residues. These data are taken from a study of technical replicates of blood from several donors. Generated by immunoSEQ multiplex PCR, the TCRdb table keeps only in-frame clones and is missing some. The sample records more than 45,000 clones, roughly 91% being singletons. Input material: PBMCs. The rearrangement uses TRBV19 and TRBJ2-7; TRBD1 agrees at 8 bases. This sequence originates from a human donor in good health. Some clones in this sample may be carry-over from other donors' samples. The CDR3 loop reads CASSSRDRTYEQYF. The DNA for the CDR3 is TGTGCCAGTAGTTCTCGGGACAGGACCTACGAGCAGTACTTC.